What follows are 32 T cell receptor beta chains derived from one specimen sequenced in a study of T cell responses to AZD1222 COVID-19 vaccine. TCRdb's table, derived via immunoSEQ multiplex PCR, lists solely in-frame clones and lacks some. The data contain 95,000 to 150,000 clones, over 80% of them seen just once; the ten biggest clones take up approximately 1%. Specimen: peripheral blood, collected on day 0 of AZD1222 vaccination. The source is an adult in good health.

This clone was seen once. This chain connects TRBV4-1 to TRBJ1-4; D remains ambiguous. The CDR3 loop spans 14 amino acids. The ends were cut back, 3 bases at V and 3 bases at J, with 8 bases in the middle. Germline values: CDR1 MGHRA, CDR2 YSYEKL. CDR3 sequence: CASSQSGPNEKLFF. In nucleotides, the CDR3 is TGCGCCAGCAGCCAGTCCGGGCCTAATGAAAAACTGTTTTTT.

V usage is TRBV28 and J usage is TRBJ1-3, with TRBD1 matching 7 bases. V trimming: 5 bases; J trimming: 2 bases; junction bases outside the gene matches: 3. This CDR3 is 14 amino acids long. Germline V CDR1 and CDR2: MDHEN, SYDVKM. This CDR3 is CASSPTGAGNTIYF. CDR3 bases: TGTGCCAGCAGTCCTACAGGGGCTGGAAACACCATATATTTT.

CDR3 protein: CASSLRQEGNSPLHF. In nucleotides, the CDR3 is TGTGCCAGCAGCTTAAGGCAGGAGGGGAATTCACCCCTCCACTTT. The chain carries TRBV7-8 and TRBJ1-6, with a weak D call TRBD1 (5 bases). Trimming left V 2 bases short and J 7 bases short, with 12 bases between. CDR1 is SGHVS, CDR2 FQNEAQ, per germline. The CDR3 is made up of 15 amino acids.

The genes are TRBV4-1 and TRBJ1-1; D remains ambiguous. The CDR3 consists of 13 residues. Germline loops: CDR1 MGHRA, CDR2 YSYEKL. The V gene lost 0 bases and the J gene lost 10 bases, with 12 bases spanning the gap. The CDR3 reads CASSQDGGRLAFF. CDR3 DNA sequence: TGCGCCAGCAGCCAAGATGGTGGGAGGCTAGCTTTCTTT.

This clone was picked up one time. The chain couples TRBV19 to TRBJ1-2, with a weak D call TRBD1 (5 bases). Germline values: CDR1 LNHDA, CDR2 SQIVND (reference sequence). The CDR3 has 13 residues. With 8 bases removed from V and 3 bases from J, the gap between germline ends came to 13 bases. CDR3 nucleotides: TGTGCCAGTCGGGACTTTCGTGACTATGGCTACACCTTC. It codes for CASRDFRDYGYTF.

J is TRBJ2-3 and V is TRBV9; TRBD2 might be the D (6 bases). CDR1 and CDR2 from the germline V gene are SGDLS and YYNGEE. The CDR3 totals 16 residues. V gave up 0 bases and J gave up 1 base, with 12 bases separating them. This CDR3 is CASSVAGGIRTDTQYF. In DNA form, the CDR3 reads TGTGCCAGCAGCGTAGCGGGCGGGATCCGCACAGATACGCAGTATTTT.

The rearrangement links TRBV28 to TRBJ1-5, with a weak D call TRBD1 (6 bases). Germline CDR1 MDHEN, CDR2 SYDVKM. This CDR3 contains 15 residues. V lost 6 bases and J 2 bases, leaving 14 bases between the germline ends. The CDR3 coding sequence is TGTGCCAGCAGCAAACAGGGTTCCGGCAATCAGCCCCAGCATTTT. Protein sequence: CASSKQGSGNQPQHF.

The rearrangement joins TRBV11-1 to TRBJ2-7; weak D call: TRBD1 (6 bases). The CDR3 totals 12 residues. Germline CDR1 is SGHAT and CDR2 is FQDESV (reference sequence). The V and J ends lost 4 bases and 6 bases respectively, with 10 bases between them. Here the CDR3 DNA reads TGTGCCAGCAGCTCTGGACAGATCGAGCAGTACTTC. It is translated as CASSSGQIEQYF.

The rearrangement joins TRBV28 to TRBJ1-1; 8 bases line up with TRBD1. Germline values: CDR1 MDHEN, CDR2 SYDVKM. With 5 bases clipped from V and 5 bases from J, the junction kept 7 bases outside the gene matches. The CDR3 loop spans 14 amino acids. This chain's CDR3 is CASSRIRGRTEAFF. DNA of the CDR3: TGTGCCAGCAGTCGTATCAGGGGGCGAACTGAAGCTTTCTTT.

In this sample, this clone turned up once. This chain connects TRBV18 to TRBJ1-2; 7 positions agree with TRBD1. CDR1 is KGHSH and CDR2 is LQKENI in the germline V gene. The V gene end was trimmed by 2 bases and the J gene end by 4 bases; junction bases not matched to a gene: 7. The CDR3 is 15 residues long. The DNA of the CDR3 is TGTGCCAGCTCACCATTGACGGACAGGAGCTATGGCTACACCTTC. Its translation is CASSPLTDRSYGYTF.

The chain links TRBV28 to TRBJ1-2; D not resolved. Trimming cost V 5 bases and J 4 bases, with 8 bases left between them. Germline V gene data show CDR1 as MDHEN and CDR2 as SYDVKM. This CDR3 region has 12 residues. CDR3 protein: CASSPNSYGYTF. CDR3 bases: TGTGCCAGCAGTCCGAATTCCTATGGCTACACCTTC.

This rearrangement joins TRBV25-1 to TRBJ1-1, with 7 nucleotides matching TRBD1. The CDR3 is 15 amino acids. V gave up 4 bases and J gave up 0 bases; unmatched junction bases: 5. The germline V gene encodes CDR1 MGHDK and CDR2 SYGVNS. This CDR3 reads CASSGWTGMNTEAFF. The CDR3 DNA reads TGTGCCAGCAGTGGATGGACAGGCATGAACACTGAAGCTTTCTTT. Complete variable domain (other parts from reference TRBV25-1 and TRBJ1-1): EADIYQTPRYLVIGTGKKITLECSQTMGHDKMYWYQQDPGMELHLIHYSYGVNSTEKGDLSSESTVSRIRTEHFPLTLESARPSHTSQYLCASSGWTGMNTEAFFGQGTRLTVV.

The rearrangement links TRBV12-3 or TRBV12-4 to TRBJ2-5; D gene ambiguous. Trimming took off 8 bases at V and 3 bases at J, with 10 bases between the two ends. This CDR3 has 12 amino acids. The CDR3 here is CASRKGEETQYF. The CDR3 DNA reads as TGTGCCAGCCGGAAGGGTGAAGAGACCCAGTACTTC.

This chain links TRBV2 with TRBJ2-4; tentative D call: TRBD2 (6 bases). Per the germline V gene, CDR1 is SNHLY and CDR2 is FYNNEI. This CDR3 is built from 13 residues. The V gene lost 5 bases and the J gene lost 6 bases, with 11 bases spanning the gap. CDR3: CASSTQTRNIQYF. CDR3 in DNA: TGTGCCAGCAGTACTCAGACTAGAAACATTCAGTACTTC.

The genes are TRBV6-5 and TRBJ1-1, with D possibly TRBD1 on 6 matching bases. This CDR3 spans 16 amino acids. V was pared by 2 bases and J by 4 bases, with 17 bases between. Germline V lookup: CDR1 MNHEY, CDR2 SVGAGI. CDR3 sequence reads: CASSYPTRRGSTEAFF. Here the CDR3 DNA reads TGTGCCAGCAGTTACCCGACACGCAGGGGATCCACTGAAGCTTTCTTT.

The chain links TRBV30 to TRBJ2-1; D is uncertain. The V gene's germline CDR1 is GTSNPN and CDR2 SVGIG (reference sequence). The CDR3 runs 12 residues. Trimming took off 5 bases at V and 9 bases at J, with 14 bases between the two ends. The DNA for the CDR3 is TGTGCCTGGGATAGTGAGGTGGGTGAGCAGTTCTTC. It specifies CAWDSEVGEQFF.

This chain joins TRBV6-5 and TRBJ2-7, with 10 bases fitting TRBD2. The CDR3 runs 14 residues. Germline-derived CDR1 and CDR2 are MNHEY and SVGAGI. With V trimmed by 8 bases and J by 7 bases, 11 bases remained unmatched. The CDR3 DNA sequence: TGTGCCAGCCCAAAAGCGGGAGGGATGACTGAGCAGTACTTC. This gives the protein CASPKAGGMTEQYF.

The V and J genes are TRBV27 and TRBJ1-6; D not certain. V dropped 7 bases and J dropped 4 bases, with 17 bases sitting between them. The germline V gene has CDR1 MNHEY and CDR2 SMNVEV (reference sequence). The CDR3 covers 16 residues. CDR3 residues: CASTRDITGYNSPLHF. CDR3 in DNA: TGTGCCAGCACCCGAGACATAACTGGGTATAATTCACCCCTCCACTTT.

V is TRBV27 and J is TRBJ2-2; D is unclear. Germline CDR1 MNHEY, CDR2 SMNVEV (reference sequence). This CDR3 is 14 amino acids long. Trimming stripped 4 bases from V and 6 bases from J, with 12 bases between. The CDR3 protein is CASSSPEIAGELFF. The DNA of the CDR3 is TGTGCCAGCAGTTCCCCGGAGATCGCCGGGGAGCTGTTTTTT.

The CDR3 reads CASSFSVGTEAFF. CDR3 DNA: TGCGCCAGCAGCTTCTCGGTTGGAACTGAAGCTTTCTTT. The V gene is TRBV5-1, the J gene TRBJ1-1; no clear D. CDR1 SGHRS and CDR2 YFSETQ come from the germline V gene. This CDR3 spans 13 amino acids. Trimming pared 2 bases from V and 5 bases from J, leaving 10 bases between.

The DNA for the CDR3 is TGCGCCAGCAGCTTAAACAGGGGGCAGCCCCAGCATTTT. It specifies CASSLNRGQPQHF. The rearrangement joins TRBV5-1 to TRBJ1-5, with TRBD1 matching 8 bases. There are 13 residues in the CDR3. J was trimmed by 7 bases and V by 2 bases; bases with no gene match: 2. CDR1 and CDR2 from the germline V gene are SGHRS and YFSETQ.

The gene calls are TRBV27 and TRBJ1-2; no reliable D call. The germline CDR1 and CDR2 sequences are MNHEY and SMNVEV (reference sequence). V was pared by 1 base and J by 4 bases, with 16 bases between. The CDR3 runs to 16 residues. The CDR3 DNA sequence: TGTGCCAGCAGTTTATTATCCCAGTATGGGCCCTATGGCTACACCTTC. As protein: CASSLLSQYGPYGYTF.

The chain recombines TRBV5-1 with TRBJ2-1, with 7 bases lining up with TRBD1. Germline V gene lookup returns CDR1 SGHRS and CDR2 YFSETQ. This CDR3 has 14 residues. Unmatched junction bases numbered 3, after V lost 2 bases and J lost 4 bases. The CDR3 protein is CASSFLQGYNEQFF. Here the CDR3 DNA reads TGCGCCAGCAGCTTTTTACAGGGGTACAATGAGCAGTTCTTC.

J is TRBJ2-3 and V is TRBV9; possible D gene TRBD1, 5 bases. Germline loops: CDR1 SGDLS, CDR2 YYNGEE. Trimming cost V 4 bases and J 2 bases, with 17 bases left between them. CDR3 size: 16 residues. The chain's CDR3 is CASSPQGSMVTDTQYF. The CDR3 coding sequence is TGTGCCAGCAGCCCCCAGGGTAGCATGGTCACAGATACGCAGTATTTT.

This rearrangement joins TRBV4-1 to TRBJ1-1; D gene ambiguous. The CDR3 is 15 amino acids. Per the germline V gene, CDR1 is MGHRA and CDR2 is YSYEKL. V lost 0 bases, J lost 5 bases, and 13 bases lay in between. CDR3 coding DNA: TGCGCCAGCAGCCAAGATAGGGCCCGTTTTACTGAAGCTTTCTTT. It encodes CASSQDRARFTEAFF.

V and J are TRBV5-8 and TRBJ2-7, with 10 bases that match TRBD2. CDR3 length: 16 amino acids. The V and J ends lost 3 bases and 3 bases, in that order; junction bases with no gene match: 9. From germline, CDR1 is SGHTS and CDR2 YDEGEE. This CDR3 is CASSWPQREGRYEQYF. CDR3 in DNA: TGTGCCAGCAGCTGGCCCCAGCGGGAGGGTCGCTACGAGCAGTACTTC.

The V and J genes are TRBV30 and TRBJ1-4; D may be TRBD1 (6 bases). CDR1 and CDR2 (germline): GTSNPN, SVGIG (reference sequence). The CDR3 consists of 14 residues. Trimming shortened V by 2 bases and J by 6 bases, and 13 bases separated the two germline ends. The CDR3 coding sequence is TGTGCCTGGAGTACCGGACAGATCGATGAAAAACTGTTTTTT. It specifies CAWSTGQIDEKLFF.

This clone was recorded only once. The chain joins TRBV5-1 to TRBJ2-5, with 7 bases that match TRBD1. The CDR3 consists of 13 residues. The V segment lost 3 bases and the J segment 5 bases; nucleotides outside the gene matches: 4. CDR1 and CDR2 from the germline V gene are SGHRS and YFSETQ. Here the CDR3 DNA reads TGCGCCAGCAGCTCACAGGGGTCTGAGACCCAGTACTTC. Protein product: CASSSQGSETQYF.

The chain couples TRBV19 to TRBJ1-5; D not certain. CDR3 size: 15 residues. Germline-derived CDR1 and CDR2 are LNHDA and SQIVND (reference sequence). The V gene lost 5 bases and the J gene lost 4 bases, with 15 bases spanning the gap. CDR3 residues: CASSFVGRNNQPQHF. CDR3 DNA sequence: TGTGCCAGTAGTTTCGTCGGGAGAAATAATCAGCCCCAGCATTTT.

With respect to this clone: Different DNA sequences within this sample yield the same CDR3. The rearrangement uses TRBV5-4 and TRBJ1-2; D may be TRBD1 (6 bases). The germline V and J ends were trimmed by 0 bases and 8 bases, with 11 bases remaining between them. The CDR3 runs 13 residues. Germline assignment: CDR1 SGHNT and CDR2 YYREEE (reference sequence). CDR3 in DNA: TGTGCCAGCAGCTTGGGGGGGGCATACGGCTACACCTTC. As protein: CASSLGGAYGYTF.

This chain connects TRBV9 to TRBJ1-1, with D hard to call. Germline CDR1 reads SGDLS; CDR2 reads YYNGEE. Trimming pared 6 bases from V and 4 bases from J, leaving 22 bases between. The CDR3 runs to 16 residues. The DNA for the CDR3 is TGTGCCAGCACCCCACTGGTGCGTCCCACGGGCACTGAAGCTTTCTTT. Its protein product is CASTPLVRPTGTEAFF.

This clone occurred once. The chain is built from TRBV15 and TRBJ2-5; 13 bases map to TRBD2. V was clipped by 2 bases and J by 5 bases; unmatched bases: 5. This CDR3 is 16 amino acids long. Per germline, CDR1 LNHNV and CDR2 YYDKDF (reference sequence). As DNA, the CDR3 is TGTGCCACCAGCAGACTGGGACTAGCGGGACAGGAGACCCAGTACTTC. Amino acid sequence: CATSRLGLAGQETQYF.